This T cell receptor (beta chain) was found in a study of blood T cell repertoires in COVID-19. As for the study in general: The analysed material was cDNA or gDNA that came from T cells, B-cell-depleted T cells, or PBMCs.

The protocol was immunoSEQ multiplex PCR, while the TCRdb copy is restricted to in-frame clones and leaves out a portion. The sample carries some 300,000 clones, 85% to 90% recorded once. Germline V gives CDR1 MNHEY, CDR2 SVGAGI. The CDR3 is 15 residues long. The trim removed 2 bases at V and 7 bases at J, leaving 4 bases unmatched. Only a few counts were recorded for this clone. Study members were between about 18 and 100 years old and lived in 20 to 25 US regions. Assignments of participants to cohorts depended upon their own reported clinical history. Sequencing used PBMCs or T cells enriched from blood (not recorded which). The sequence was collected from a man under 40 who had recovered from COVID-19. The chain links TRBV6-5 to TRBJ1-6; 8 bases match TRBD1. CDR3 protein: CASSYGTGLNSPLHF. The CDR3 DNA is TGTGCCAGCAGTTACGGGACAGGTTTAAATTCACCCCTCCACTTT.